The present T cell receptor beta chain was sequenced within a study of blood T cell repertoires in COVID-19 (dated by TCRdb to 2020 to 2022). Concerning the study at large: Collaborator samples came from the United States, Italy and Spain and covered acute and convalescent phases of COVID-19. Where HLA class I and class II types were available, the types were taken from metadata supplied by the sample provider, not from assay-based typing. A de-identified subject ID, COVID-19 status, age in years and sex were almost always included in the sample metadata. The material from the prospective study consisted of cDNA or gDNA derived from T cells, B-cell-depleted T cells, or PBMCs. Samples were obtained from the ongoing ImmuneRACE study (first 160 participants) and from 1,000 to 1,500 subjects provided by 6 global collaborators. The repertoires were released in a freely available public database intended as a resource for research on the immune response to SARS-CoV-2. Subjects who had been exposed to COVID-19, were actively infected with it, or had recovered from it provided the deeply sampled blood TCRbeta repertoires that made up the dataset. Summary of the overall study and its limitations: How much clinical and demographic metadata was included differed by source and by participant, and the metadata was provided uncurated.

Whole blood was collected in K2EDTA tubes by collaborating institutions according to the institutions' own protocols. For TCRbeta analysis, collaborator samples were shipped as frozen whole blood, as isolated PBMCs, or as DNA extracted from either sample type. The immunoSEQ Assay, a bias-controlled multiplex PCR, was used to amplify TCRbeta CDR3 regions from genomic DNA. On the authors' methods: Nucleated cell counts per sample were estimated from amplification of reference gene primers within the assay. To quantify the absolute abundance of each unique TCRbeta CDR3 rearrangement, sequence reads were collapsed and filtered. For each sample, productive Simpson clonality was calculated as the square root of Simpson's diversity index over productive rearrangements. The table was pulled from immuneACCESS by TCRdb, which kept in-frame rearrangements only. Such tables lose some clones; where checked, under half of the loss comes from unresolved V genes, and the rest has no known cause. D and trimming were read from the DNA, whereas the V and J calls and clone size are those reported in that table. The sample table lists roughly 35,000 clones, around 80% of them with a count of one. Roughly 7.5% of the sample goes to the ten largest clones.

This clone was recorded a few times. This clone's antigen is unknown. Base qualities are missing; no much larger clone stands one base away. Material: peripheral blood. The TCR sequence derives from a woman aged 55 to 70 with acute or convalescent COVID-19.

Read as DNA, the sequence is TGTGCCAGCAGTCGGACAGAAGGTACAGATACGCAGTATTTT. Translation gives CASSRTEGTDTQYF. The chain is made from TRBV3-1 (or the pseudogene TRBV3-2) and TRBJ2-3, and the D gene may be TRBD1, 6 bases matching. Trimming at the junction amounts to 6 bases on V and 3 bases on J, and the germline ends lie 13 bases apart. CDR1 and CDR2, per the germline V gene (reference sequence), are LGHDT and YNNKEL. The CDR3 numbers 14 residues from cysteine through phenylalanine. Solely the CDR3 DNA is kept, with 42 bases framed from the first base.